The present T cell receptor beta chain was sequenced within a study of regulatory T cells in long-lasting Graves disease. Whole-study findings and limits: Persistent disease was characterized by preferential usage of TRBV28, TRBJ1-2 and TRBJ2-5.

In the case of this clonotype: Its antigen is as yet unknown. A read error may explain this, as a much larger clone is one base away.

V was trimmed by 3 bases and J by 3 bases, leaving 11 bases between them. The CDR3 is 14 amino acids. CDR1 MDHEN and CDR2 SYDVKM come from the germline V gene. The time point is: persistent/refractory GD, antithyroid drugs over 5 years with positive TRAb. After RNA was extracted from PBMCs, the TCR library was made from it. In building TCR beta libraries, iRepertoire HTBI primers were used together with Arm-PCR of CDR3 regions. A single record per CDR3 protein comes from TCRdb applying MiXCR to the multiplex PCR reads. The data contain a few hundred thousand distinct CDR3 sequences, roughly 25% of them singletons.

The sequence was collected from a woman aged 40 to 50 with Graves disease. The gene calls are TRBV28 and TRBJ1-1; D is possibly TRBD1 (6 bases). The starting material was peripheral blood mononuclear cells (PBMCs), obtained when the disease was refractory, from a patient treated with antithyroid drugs. The CDR3 region has the DNA TGTGCCAGCAGTTTTTTCGGGGGGCACACTGAAGCTTTCTTT. It specifies CASSFFGGHTEAFF.